The clone carrying this T cell receptor (beta chain) was seen just once. Germline CDR1 is SGHNT and CDR2 is YYREEE (reference sequence). With 0 bases removed from V and 2 bases from J, the gap between germline ends came to 5 bases. This CDR3 spans 13 amino acids. This sample was included in a study of blood T cell repertoires in COVID-19. Looking at the study overall: Samples of COVID-19 (acute and convalescent) were obtained from the United States, Italy and Spain. T cells, B-cell-depleted T cells, or PBMCs supplied cDNA or gDNA.

Original methodology: Reference gene primer amplification yielded estimated nucleated cell counts. Using immunoSEQ multiplex PCR, the repertoire was profiled, and TCRdb retains in-frame clones only, with some absent. V and J calls plus clone size are reproduced from that table; the DNA served to infer D and trimming. The sample has over 65,000 clones; about three quarters are singletons. The sequence was obtained from a human donor in a cohort sampled during active COVID-19. The sequencing sample was made of peripheral blood. The J gene is TRBJ1-2, the V gene TRBV5-4; D is undetermined. In DNA form, the CDR3 reads TGTGCCAGCAGCTTGGGGCAGAACTATGGCTACACCTTC. This sequence encodes CASSLGQNYGYTF.